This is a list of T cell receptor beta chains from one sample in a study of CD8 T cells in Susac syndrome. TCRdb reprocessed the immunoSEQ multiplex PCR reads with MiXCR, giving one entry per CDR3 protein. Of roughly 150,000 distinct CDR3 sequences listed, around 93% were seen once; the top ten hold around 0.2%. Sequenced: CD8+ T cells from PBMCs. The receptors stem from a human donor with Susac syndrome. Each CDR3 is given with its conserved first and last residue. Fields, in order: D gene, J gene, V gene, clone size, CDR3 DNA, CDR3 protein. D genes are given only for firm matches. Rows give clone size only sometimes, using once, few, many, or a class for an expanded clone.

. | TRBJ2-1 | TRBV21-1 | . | TGTGCCAGCAGCAAATGGCGGGAGCATTGGTATGAGCAGTTCTTC | CASSKWREHWYEQFF
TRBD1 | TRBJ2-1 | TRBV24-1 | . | TGTGCCACCAGTGATGAGACAGGGGCCTACAATGAGCAGTTCTTC | CATSDETGAYNEQFF
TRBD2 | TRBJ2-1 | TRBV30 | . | TGTGCCTGGAGTGTACGCTGGCGGCTAGCGGGAGGGGTAGTTGACAATGAGCAGTTCTTC | CAWSVRWRLAGGVVDNEQFF
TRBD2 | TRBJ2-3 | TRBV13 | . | TGTGCCAGCAGCTCTCAGCGGGAGGGGGGGACAGATACGCAGTATTTT | CASSSQREGGTDTQYF
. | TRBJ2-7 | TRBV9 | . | TGTGCCAGCAGCGTAGGGGGGAGGAGTGTGAACGAGCAGTACTTC | CASSVGGRSVNEQYF
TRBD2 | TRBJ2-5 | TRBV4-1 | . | TGCGCCAGCAGCCGGACTAGCGGGAGTTTCGGGACCCAGTACTTC | CASSRTSGSFGTQYF
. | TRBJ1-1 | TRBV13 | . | TGTGCCAGCAGCTTAGGCCGGGCAGGGCATGAAGCTTTCTTT | CASSLGRAGHEAFF
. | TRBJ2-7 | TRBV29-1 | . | TGCAGCGTTTTAGACGGACCCTACGAGCAGTACTTC | CSVLDGPYEQYF
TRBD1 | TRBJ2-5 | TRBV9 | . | TGTGCCAGCACCCCACCGGGACAGGGGGAGACCCAGTACTTC | CASTPPGQGETQYF
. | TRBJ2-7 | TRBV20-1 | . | TGCAGTGCTAGGGACACAGGGTTCGAGCAGTACTTC | CSARDTGFEQYF
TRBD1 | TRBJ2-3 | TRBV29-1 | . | TGCAGCGTTGATGCGGGGACAGGGGTCGATACGCAGTATTTT | CSVDAGTGVDTQYF
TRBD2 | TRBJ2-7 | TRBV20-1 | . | TGCAGTGCTAGAGATATAGCGGGCGTATCCTACGAGCAGTACTTC | CSARDIAGVSYEQYF
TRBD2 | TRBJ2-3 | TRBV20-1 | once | TGCAGTGCTAGAGATTCTAGCGGTTACACAGATACGCAGTATTTT | CSARDSSGYTDTQYF
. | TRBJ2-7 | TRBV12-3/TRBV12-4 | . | TGTGCCAGCAGCCCTTCTGAGGGGCGAGACGAGCAGTACTTC | CASSPSEGRDEQYF
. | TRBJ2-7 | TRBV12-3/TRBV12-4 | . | TGTGCCAGCAGTTTAGTGTCTCCCGCCTACGAGCAGTACTTC | CASSLVSPAYEQYF
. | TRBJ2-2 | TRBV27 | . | TGTGCCAGCAGTTTAACGTGGTCTCGGGGGAACACCGGGGAGCTGTTTTTT | CASSLTWSRGNTGELFF
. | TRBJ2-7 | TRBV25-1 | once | TGTGCCAGCAGTGAATATTTTGGGAGCGACGGCGCGGAAGTGTACTTC | CASSEYFGSDGAEVYF
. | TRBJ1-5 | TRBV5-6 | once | TGTGCCAGCAGCTTGACGTATGGTGCAGGGTTGAGCAATCAGCCCCAGCATTTT | CASSLTYGAGLSNQPQHF
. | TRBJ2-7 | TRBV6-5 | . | TGTGCCACTTCACCAGGGGCCACAACCTCCTACGAGCAGTACTTC | CATSPGATTSYEQYF
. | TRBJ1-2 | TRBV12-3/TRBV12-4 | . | TGTGCCAGCAGTAGATCGGTGTCGGACCTCTATGGCTACACCTTC | CASSRSVSDLYGYTF
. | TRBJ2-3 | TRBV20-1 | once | TGCAGTGCTAGAAGTTGGGATTCTGGGAGCACAGATACGCAGTATTTT | CSARSWDSGSTDTQYF
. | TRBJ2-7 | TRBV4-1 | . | TGCGCCAGCAGTGAGGAGAACGGGAACTACGAGCAGTACTTC | CASSEENGNYEQYF
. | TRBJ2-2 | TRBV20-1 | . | TGCAGTGTCCCACAAGCCGGGACTCTGAACACCGGGGAGCTGTTTTTT | CSVPQAGTLNTGELFF
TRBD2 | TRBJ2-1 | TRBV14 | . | TGTGCCAGCAGATCGGGACTAGCGGGTTACAATGAGCAGTTCTTC | CASRSGLAGYNEQFF
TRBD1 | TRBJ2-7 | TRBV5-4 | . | TGTGCCAGCAGCTACTCCGGGACAGGGGCCTACGAGCAGTACTTC | CASSYSGTGAYEQYF
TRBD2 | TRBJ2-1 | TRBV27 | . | TGTGCCAGCAGTGACGGGACTAGCGGGAGGGGGATGCAGTTCTTC | CASSDGTSGRGMQFF
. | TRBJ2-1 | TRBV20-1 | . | TGCAGTGCTAGAGGGGTGGCCTACAATGAGCAGTTCTTC | CSARGVAYNEQFF
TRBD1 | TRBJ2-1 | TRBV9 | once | TGTGCCAGCAGCGTAGTGACAGGGTCTGAGCAGTTCTTC | CASSVVTGSEQFF
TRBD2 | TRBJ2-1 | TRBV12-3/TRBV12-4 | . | TGTGCCAGCAGTTTAGGGCTAGGCGGGAGGTACAATGAGCAGTTCTTC | CASSLGLGGRYNEQFF
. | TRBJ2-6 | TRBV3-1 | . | TGTGCCAGCAGCCAAGATATGGGAACAGGGAGTGGGGCCAACGTCCTGACTTTC | CASSQDMGTGSGANVLTF
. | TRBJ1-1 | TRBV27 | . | TGTGCCAGCAGTTTCAGCAGCCTGAACACTGAAGCTTTCTTT | CASSFSSLNTEAFF
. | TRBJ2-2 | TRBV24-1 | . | TGTGCCACCAGTGCTGCAGGCGGGGAGCTGTTTTTT | CATSAAGGELFF
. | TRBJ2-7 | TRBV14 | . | TGTGCCAGCAGCCAATGGGGGGACGAGCAGTACTTC | CASSQWGDEQYF
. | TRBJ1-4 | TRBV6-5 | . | TGTGCCAGCAGTTACTCGAGCGGGGGGGAAAAACTGTTTTTT | CASSYSSGGEKLFF
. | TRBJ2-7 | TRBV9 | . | TGTGCCAGCAGCGTAGAAACAGAGTGGGGGGAGCAGTACTTC | CASSVETEWGEQYF
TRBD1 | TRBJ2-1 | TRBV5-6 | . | TGTGCCAGCAGCTTCGGGACAGGGCCCTACAATGAGCAGTTCTTC | CASSFGTGPYNEQFF
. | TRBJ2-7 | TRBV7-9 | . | TGTGCCAGCAGCTTAAAGGACGCAGGATACGAGCAGTACTTC | CASSLKDAGYEQYF
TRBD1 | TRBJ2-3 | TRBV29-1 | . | TGCAGCGTTTCGACTGGACAGGCCGCAGATACGCAGTATTTT | CSVSTGQAADTQYF
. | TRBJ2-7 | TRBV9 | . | TGTGCCAGCAGCCCGGGACACGGCGCCTACGAGCAGTACTTC | CASSPGHGAYEQYF
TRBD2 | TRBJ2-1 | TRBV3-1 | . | TGTGCCAGCAGCCAAGTTCGGCTAGCGGGAGGGCTAGGTGAGCAGTTCTTC | CASSQVRLAGGLGEQFF
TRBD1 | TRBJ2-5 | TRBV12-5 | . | TGTGCTAGTGGACTCGGACAGGACCAGGAGACCCAGTACTTC | CASGLGQDQETQYF
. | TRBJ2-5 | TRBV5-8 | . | TGTGCCAGCACCCCTGCCGGGACCCAGTACTTC | CASTPAGTQYF
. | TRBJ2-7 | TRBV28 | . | TGTGCCAGCAGGGGCGGCCACGAGCAGTACTTC | CASRGGHEQYF
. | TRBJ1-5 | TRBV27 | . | TGTGCCAGCAGTTTCGGCGCAGGGGTTAGCAATCAGCCCCAGCATTTT | CASSFGAGVSNQPQHF
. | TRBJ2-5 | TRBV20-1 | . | TGCAGTGCCTTCCCTTTGCTGGCCCTAATGGAGACCCAGTACTTC | CSAFPLLALMETQYF
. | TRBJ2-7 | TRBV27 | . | TGTGCCAGCAGTTTAGACGGCCAGGGGCTTTACGAGCAGTACTTC | CASSLDGQGLYEQYF
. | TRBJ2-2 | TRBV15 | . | TGTGCCACCAGCGCGACAGGGAACACCGGGGAGCTGTTTTTT | CATSATGNTGELFF